This T cell receptor (beta chain) was found in a study of STAT3 mutations in large granular lymphocyte leukemia. On the study more broadly: Among longitudinally sequenced T-LGLL patients, roughly half had canonical activating STAT3 mutations detected.

Profiled with immunoSEQ multiplex PCR; TCRdb holds only in-frame clones, not every one. The sample records fewer than 7,000 clones, about 35% being singletons. Remarks on this clone: Antigen: not known.

Study findings and constraints: In some patients, a small highly pathogenic clone possibly went undetected. In T-cell large granular lymphocyte leukemia, about half of patients showed multiple immunodominant subclonotypes.

The V end lost 0 bases, the J end lost 0 bases, and 5 bases lay between the germline ends. This CDR3 has 14 amino acids. CDR1 and CDR2 from the germline V gene are MNHNY and SVGAGI (reference sequence). Input material: peripheral blood mononuclear cells. This receptor was identified in a woman in her forties with T-cell large granular lymphocyte leukemia. Some clones in this sample may be carry-over from other donors' samples. The chain uses TRBV6-6 and TRBJ1-1; no firm D call. Here the CDR3 DNA reads TGTGCCAGCAGTTACTCCGGGTTGAACACTGAAGCTTTCTTT. Translation: CASSYSGLNTEAFF.